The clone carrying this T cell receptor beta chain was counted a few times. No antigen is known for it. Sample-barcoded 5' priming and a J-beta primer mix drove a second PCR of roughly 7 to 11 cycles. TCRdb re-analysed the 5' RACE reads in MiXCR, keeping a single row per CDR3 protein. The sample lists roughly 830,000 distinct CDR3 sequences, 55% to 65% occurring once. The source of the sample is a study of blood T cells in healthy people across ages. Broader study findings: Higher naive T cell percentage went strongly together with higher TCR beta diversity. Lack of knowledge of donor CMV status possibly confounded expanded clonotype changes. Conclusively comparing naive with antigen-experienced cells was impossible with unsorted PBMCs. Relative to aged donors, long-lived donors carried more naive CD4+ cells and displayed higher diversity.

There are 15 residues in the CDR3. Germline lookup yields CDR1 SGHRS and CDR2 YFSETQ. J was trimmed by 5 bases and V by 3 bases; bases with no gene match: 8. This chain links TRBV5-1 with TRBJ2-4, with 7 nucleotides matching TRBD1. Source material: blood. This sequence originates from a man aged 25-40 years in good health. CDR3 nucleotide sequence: TGCGCCAGCAGCTGGGGTCGGCAGGGGGAAAACATTCAGTACTTC. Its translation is CASSWGRQGENIQYF.